This T cell receptor beta chain was observed in a study of Ad26.COV2.S vaccination and SARS-CoV-2 variants. Study overall: Donor participated within the Ad26.COV2.S arm of the COV1001 trial. Overall study findings and caveats: From the TCR breadth and depth analyses, total T cell responses may have been underestimated. Spike-specific responses of CD8+ and CD4+ T cells were reported to display substantial breadth after vaccination.

TCRdb's copy holds only in-frame clones and misses some; the assay was immunoSEQ multiplex PCR. The repertoire holds about 400,000 clones, with 89% as singletons. The CDR3 covers 11 residues. Trimming took off 7 bases at V and 8 bases at J, with 8 bases between the two ends. The germline V gene encodes CDR1 MDHEN and CDR2 SYDVKM. Treatment denoted: roughly 19 received Ad26.COV2.S at low or high dose, single or two shots; about 5 received placebo; per-sample allocation not given. Following the first vaccine or placebo injection, samples were taken on day 63. This clone has just a few counts. The antigen remains unidentified.

The chain is built from TRBV28 and TRBJ2-2; D is undetermined. This receptor was identified in a person between 18 and 59 years old who received the Ad26.COV2.S COVID-19 vaccine or a placebo. This sample comprised peripheral blood, obtained in a trial of Ad26.COV2.S vaccine versus placebo. CDR3: CASNEMGELFF. CDR3 coding DNA: TGTGCCAGCAACGAGATGGGGGAGCTGTTTTTT. The full variable domain, its missing parts supplied by reference TRBV28 and TRBJ2-2, is DVKVTQSSRYLVKRTGEKVFLECVQDMDHENMFWYRQDPGLGLRLIYFSYDVKMKEKGDIPEGYSVSREKKERFSLILESASTNQTSMYLCASNEMGELFFGEGSRLTVL.